This paragraph reports one TCR beta chain. Its antigen is not identified. Germline CDR1 WNHNN, CDR2 SYGVQD (reference sequence). V was trimmed by 0 bases and J by 6 bases, leaving 14 bases between them. This CDR3 has 15 residues. These data originate in a study of siplizumab effects on memory and regulatory T cells. General observations from the study: Both greater diversity than memory cells and a major contribution to the alloresponse seemed to characterize naive T cells.

The data were produced by immunoSEQ multiplex PCR, yet TCRdb's version contains in-frame clones alone and is incomplete. The sample has 50,000 or so clones, over 85% seen once. The material sequenced was CD8+ T cells sorted from blood. The chain uses TRBV10-1 and TRBJ1-1; a possible D gene is TRBD1 (5 bases). This TCR was sampled from a human donor in good health. This chain's CDR3 is CASSESTRGEAEAFF. The CDR3 DNA reads TGCGCCAGCAGTGAGTCGACTCGAGGGGAGGCTGAAGCTTTCTTT.